The entry below gives a single T cell receptor beta chain sequence along with its context. This record comes from a study of control samples from healthy donors and cancer patients. The repertoire was sequenced with immunoSEQ multiplex PCR; TCRdb's copy has only in-frame clones and lacks some. This sample has about 110,000 clones, with just over 90% found just once. CDR3 length: 15 amino acids. After removal of 5 bases from V and 5 bases from J, the junction contained 7 bases not matched to a gene. CDR1 is KGHDR, CDR2 SFDVKD, per germline. The chain combines TRBV24-1 with TRBJ1-4; 7 bases map to TRBD1. The sample comprised blood. The receptor's source is a human donor in good health. The donor label of this sample is uncertain. The CDR3: CATSAGQAINEKLFF. DNA of the CDR3: TGTGCCACCAGTGCTGGACAGGCGATAAATGAAAAACTGTTTTTT.